These 6 T cell receptor beta chains originate from one sample sequenced in a study of blood T cell repertoires in COVID-19. This table comes from immunoSEQ multiplex PCR, and its TCRdb copy is limited to in-frame clones, with some not included. Among about 250,000 clones listed, approximately 88% were seen once. The sample was peripheral blood. The receptor set was obtained from a woman under 40 with acute or convalescent COVID-19.

The sample holds one count of this clone. This sequence joins TRBV6-6 and TRBJ2-1; D is undetermined. Germline values: CDR1 MNHNY, CDR2 SVGAGI (reference sequence). The CDR3 is made up of 15 amino acids. V was pared by 6 bases and J by 9 bases, with 21 bases between. The CDR3 reads CASSPRRTQASEQFF. Here the CDR3 DNA reads TGTGCCAGCAGCCCCCGGCGCACTCAAGCTAGTGAGCAGTTCTTC.

The rearrangement joins TRBV7-6 to TRBJ2-1, with 8 bases lining up with TRBD2. The CDR3 runs 12 residues. The germline CDR1 and CDR2 sequences are SGHVS and FNYEAQ. V lost 3 bases and J lost 8; bases outside the gene matches: 0. CDR3 in amino acids: CASSLRGDEQFF. The CDR3 bases are TGTGCCAGCAGCTTGCGGGGGGATGAGCAGTTCTTC.

The rearrangement joins TRBV27 to TRBJ2-1, with a weak D call TRBD2 (6 bases). The germline gives CDR1 MNHEY, CDR2 SMNVEV (reference sequence). The CDR3 sequence is 14 residues long. Between the trimmed V and J ends, which lost 2 bases and 8 bases, there was a span of 13 bases. The CDR3 loop reads CASSLRSGFDEQFF. DNA for the CDR3: TGTGCCAGCAGTTTAAGAAGCGGGTTCGATGAGCAGTTCTTC.

The V call is TRBV5-1, the J call TRBJ2-7; TRBD1 matches at 8 bases. V was clipped by 4 bases and J by 1 base; unmatched bases: 7. CDR3 size: 15 residues. CDR1 is SGHRS and CDR2 is YFSETQ in the germline V gene. Written as DNA, the CDR3 is TGCGCCAGCAGCCTGAATCAGGGGGCGTCCTACGAGCAGTACTTC. It encodes CASSLNQGASYEQYF. Supplemented by reference TRBV5-1 and TRBJ2-7, the full variable domain reads KAGVTQTPRYLIKTRGQQVTLSCSPISGHRSVSWYQQTPGQGLQFLFEYFSETQRNKGNFPGRFSGRQFSNSRSEMNVSTLELGDSALYLCASSLNQGASYEQYFGPGTRLTVT.

V and J are TRBV7-6 and TRBJ1-5, with a possible D match to TRBD1 (5 bases). The CDR3 runs to 17 residues. The germline gives CDR1 SGHVS, CDR2 FNYEAQ. The ends were cut back, 2 bases at V and 5 bases at J, with 19 bases in the middle. The CDR3 sequence is CASSLFPLRWGDQPQHF. In DNA form, the CDR3 reads TGTGCCAGCAGCTTATTCCCGTTGCGGTGGGGGGATCAGCCCCAGCATTTT.

V is TRBV11-3 and J is TRBJ2-3; possibly TRBD1 for D (6 bases). Looked up from germline, CDR1 is SGHNT and CDR2 is YENEEA. The CDR3 is made up of 15 amino acids. The V and J ends lost 3 bases and 0 bases respectively, with 10 bases between them. Written as DNA, the CDR3 is TGTGCCAGCAGCTTGTTCCAGGGGAGCACAGATACGCAGTATTTT. Protein sequence: CASSLFQGSTDTQYF.